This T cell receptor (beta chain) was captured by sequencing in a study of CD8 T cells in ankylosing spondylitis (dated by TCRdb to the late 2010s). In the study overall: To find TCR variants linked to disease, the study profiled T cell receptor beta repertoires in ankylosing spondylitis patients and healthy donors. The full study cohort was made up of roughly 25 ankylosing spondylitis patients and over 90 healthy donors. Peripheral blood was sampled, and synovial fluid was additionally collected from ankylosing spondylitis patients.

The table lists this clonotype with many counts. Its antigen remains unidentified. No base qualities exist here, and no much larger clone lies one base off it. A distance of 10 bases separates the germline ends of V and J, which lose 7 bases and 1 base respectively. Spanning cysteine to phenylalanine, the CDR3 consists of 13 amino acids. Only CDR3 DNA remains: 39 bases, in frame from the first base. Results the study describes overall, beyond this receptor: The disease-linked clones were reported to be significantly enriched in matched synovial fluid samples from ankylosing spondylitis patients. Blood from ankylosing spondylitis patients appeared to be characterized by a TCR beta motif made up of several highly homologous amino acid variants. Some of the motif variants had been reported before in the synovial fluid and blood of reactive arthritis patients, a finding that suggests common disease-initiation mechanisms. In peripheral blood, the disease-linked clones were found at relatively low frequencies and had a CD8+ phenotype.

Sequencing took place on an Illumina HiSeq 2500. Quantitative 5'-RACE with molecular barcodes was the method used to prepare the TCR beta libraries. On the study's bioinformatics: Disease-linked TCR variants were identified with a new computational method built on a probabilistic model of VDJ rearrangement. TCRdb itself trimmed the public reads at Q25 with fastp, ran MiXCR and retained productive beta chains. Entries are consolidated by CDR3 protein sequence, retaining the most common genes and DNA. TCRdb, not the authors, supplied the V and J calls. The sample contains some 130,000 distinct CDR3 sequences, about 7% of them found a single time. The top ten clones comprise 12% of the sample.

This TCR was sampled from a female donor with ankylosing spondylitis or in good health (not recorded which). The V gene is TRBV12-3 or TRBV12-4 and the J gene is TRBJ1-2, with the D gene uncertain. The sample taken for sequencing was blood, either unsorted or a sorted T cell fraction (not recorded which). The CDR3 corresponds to CASIPDGNYGYTF. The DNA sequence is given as TGTGCCAGCATCCCTGACGGTAACTATGGCTACACCTTC.